A selection of T cell receptor beta chains follows, all from one sample in a study of T cell repertoires in cytomegalovirus infection. TCRdb re-called the reads with MiXCR, one entry per CDR3 protein. The table shows some 100,000 distinct CDR3 sequences, with 20% to 30% occurring only once. The sample taken for sequencing was CD8+ T cells from PBMCs. Source of these receptors: a human donor in good health (CMV status not recorded). Some clones in this sample may be carry-over from other donors' samples. CDR3s include the opening cysteine and the closing phenylalanine or tryptophan. Each record gives: J gene, D gene, V gene, clone size, CDR3 protein. A D gene is named only where the DNA matches it firmly. Size tells how often a clone was seen (once, few, many) or the class of an expanded clone, and some rows leave it out.

TRBJ2-2,.,TRBV5-1,many,CASSLVDTGELFF
TRBJ2-2,TRBD2,TRBV7-8,many,CASSVTGTSGNTGELFF
TRBJ1-1,TRBD1,TRBV2,few,CAGGGQEDRGNTEAFF
TRBJ2-7,.,TRBV7-6,.,CASSLGDPRSNYEQYF
TRBJ1-1,.,TRBV6-1,few,CASSPLTTGFREAFF
TRBJ2-1,TRBD2,TRBV4-2,few,CASSQEGLAGGPLNEQFF
TRBJ2-1,.,TRBV15,once,CATQGTPGDEQFF
TRBJ2-1,TRBD2,TRBV29-1,few,CSVEEGLAYNEQFF
TRBJ2-1,TRBD2,TRBV4-3,.,CASSQGTSGYNEQFF
TRBJ1-6,TRBD1,TRBV10-3,.,CAIRETGGNSPLHF
TRBJ2-5,TRBD2,TRBV12-3/TRBV12-4,.,CASSLWLAGGPGEETQYF
TRBJ2-7,TRBD2,TRBV7-2,few,CASSLGLSGRGYEQYF
TRBJ1-3,.,TRBV20-1,few,CSARDRYVGNTIYF
TRBJ2-1,.,TRBV11-3,few,CASSLNTANEQFF
TRBJ2-5,.,TRBV6-2/TRBV6-3,many,CASSIGTPQETQYF
TRBJ2-2,.,TRBV7-6,.,CASSPPEEVGELFF
TRBJ1-1,TRBD1,TRBV6-2/TRBV6-3,.,CASSYISAGGPYTEAFF
TRBJ2-1,.,TRBV28,few,CASSTLTSSGNSYNEQFF
TRBJ1-6,.,TRBV28,many,CASSLGLSGSPLHF
TRBJ2-2,.,TRBV5-1,.,CASSPEGHGELFF
TRBJ2-5,TRBD2,TRBV20-1,few,CSAAGGNQETQYF
TRBJ2-3,TRBD2,TRBV13,.,CASSMGGTDTQYF
TRBJ2-7,TRBD1,TRBV10-3,.,CAIRQGSYEQYF
TRBJ2-7,.,TRBV3-1,.,CASSRSDEQYF
TRBJ2-5,.,TRBV7-2,many,CASSLEIGETQYF
TRBJ2-4,.,TRBV19,few,CASSIDSWDIQYF
TRBJ2-5,TRBD2,TRBV9,.,CASSASGGQETQYF
TRBJ2-7,TRBD2,TRBV10-2,.,CASSQGTSRYEQYF
TRBJ2-7,.,TRBV7-9,few,CASSFAAEQYF
TRBJ2-3,TRBD2,TRBV20-1,.,CSAGTSGGGDTQYF
TRBJ2-1,TRBD2,TRBV24-1,.,CATSVATSGARFF
TRBJ2-3,.,TRBV2,.,CASSERGMDTQYF
TRBJ2-5,.,TRBV7-9,few,CASSLGPTLQETQYF
TRBJ1-2,.,TRBV20-1,many,CSARGGGVNYGYTF
TRBJ2-2,TRBD2,TRBV7-2,many,CASSFSGRTTIGFSNTGELFF
TRBJ1-2,.,TRBV19,.,CASSIDPDIFYYYGYTF
TRBJ2-3,.,TRBV14,.,CASSLWGGPTDTQYF
TRBJ2-3,TRBD2,TRBV13,few,CASSLGTSGNPDTQYF
TRBJ2-7,.,TRBV29-1,.,CSVDGGSYEQYF
TRBJ2-3,TRBD2,TRBV7-9,.,CASSSGIQRGVRRHTQYF
TRBJ2-3,.,TRBV18,few,CASSPPGLTQWDF
TRBJ2-7,.,TRBV7-2,many,CASSLGVYEQYF
TRBJ1-1,.,TRBV30,few,CAWRAPKGVNTEAFF
TRBJ1-5,TRBD1,TRBV10-3,.,CAISESGQGLRQPQHF
TRBJ2-3,TRBD2,TRBV20-1,.,CSATGLAATDTQYF
TRBJ2-6,.,TRBV14,few,CASSHLLADSGANVLTF
TRBJ2-7,TRBD2,TRBV7-9,.,CASSPAGAGEQYF
TRBJ2-3,TRBD1,TRBV28,many,CASSSLDRDREGLEDTQYF
TRBJ1-2,.,TRBV18,.,CASSPPDDSQGYTF
TRBJ1-5,.,TRBV20-1,few,CSAREGYSNQPQHF
TRBJ2-7,TRBD1,TRBV5-5,few,CASSFDRVHEQYF
TRBJ2-7,.,TRBV7-6,few,CASSLEGGYYEQYF
TRBJ2-7,.,TRBV14,.,CASSQARQSGIHEQYF
TRBJ1-1,TRBD1,TRBV5-4,few,CASSPGDRITEAFF
TRBJ2-1,TRBD1,TRBV7-9,few,CASSISGTGINNEQFF